Detailed here is one TCR beta chain. The sample belongs to a study of control samples from healthy donors and cancer patients. TCRdb's table, derived via immunoSEQ multiplex PCR, lists solely in-frame clones and lacks some. The sample lists 90,000 to 110,000 clones, around 88% occurring once. The CDR3 contains 15 residues. In germline, CDR1 is KGHDR, CDR2 SFDVKD. The V end lost 2 bases, the J end lost 5 bases, and 11 bases lay between the germline ends. The source is a woman aged 45-60 years in good health. The sequenced sample consisted of blood. The chain is built from TRBV24-1 and TRBJ2-2; D could derive from TRBD1 or TRBD2 (6 bases each). The CDR3 is CATSDSGAGTGELFF. CDR3 in DNA: TGTGCCACCAGTGATTCGGGGGCAGGTACCGGGGAGCTGTTTTTT.